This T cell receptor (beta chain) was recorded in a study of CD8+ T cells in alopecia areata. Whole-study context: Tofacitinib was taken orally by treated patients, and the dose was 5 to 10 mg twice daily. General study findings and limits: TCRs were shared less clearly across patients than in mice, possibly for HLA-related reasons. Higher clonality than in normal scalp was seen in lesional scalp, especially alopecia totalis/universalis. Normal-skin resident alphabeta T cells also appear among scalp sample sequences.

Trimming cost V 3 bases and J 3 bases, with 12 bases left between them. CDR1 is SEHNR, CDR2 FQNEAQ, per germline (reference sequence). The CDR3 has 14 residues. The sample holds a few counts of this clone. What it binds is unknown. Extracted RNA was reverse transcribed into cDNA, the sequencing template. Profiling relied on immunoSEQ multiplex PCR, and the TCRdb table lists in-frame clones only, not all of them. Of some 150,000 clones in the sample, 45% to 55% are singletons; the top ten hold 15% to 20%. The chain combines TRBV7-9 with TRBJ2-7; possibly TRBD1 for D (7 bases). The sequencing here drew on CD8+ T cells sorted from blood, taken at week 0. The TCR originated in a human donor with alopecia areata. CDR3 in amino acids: CASSFGRGDYEQYF. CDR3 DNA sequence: TGTGCCAGCAGCTTTGGCAGGGGGGACTACGAGCAGTACTTC.